The T cell receptor beta chain described here comes from a study of blood T cells in healthy people across ages. Points on this clonotype: Its antigen remains unknown.

J lost 6 bases, V lost 7 bases, and 9 bases had no gene match. CDR1 is DFQATT, CDR2 SNEGSKA, per germline (reference sequence). The CDR3 is 12 residues long. Sample-barcoded 5' priming and a J-beta primer mix drove a second PCR of about 6 to 11 cycles. TCRdb used MiXCR to reprocess the 5' RACE reads, holding one entry per CDR3 protein. The top ten hold about a fifth of the sample, which has over 950,000 distinct CDR3 sequences, roughly 51% seen once. Study-wide findings and caveats: Getting older went along with TCR beta diversity per million T cells dropping roughly linearly.

The rearrangement links TRBV20-1 to TRBJ2-7; TRBD2 matches 7 bases. Sequencing was carried out using blood. This clonotype originated in a woman aged 60-70 years in good health. This chain's CDR3 is CSGTSGGAEQYF. The CDR3 nucleotides are TGCAGTGGTACCTCGGGGGGAGCCGAGCAGTACTTC.